The next 29 T cell receptor beta chains were all read from a single sample in a study of control samples from healthy donors and cancer patients. Generated by immunoSEQ multiplex PCR, the TCRdb table keeps only in-frame clones and is missing some. The profile shows about 150,000 clones, about 94% of them singletons. Sequenced material: blood. These receptors were taken from a man aged 35 to 55 in good health.

J is TRBJ1-2 and V is TRBV18; D not resolved. Germline V gives CDR1 KGHSH, CDR2 LQKENI. The CDR3 runs 15 residues. V lost 6 bases and J 8 bases, leaving 22 bases between the germline ends. The CDR3 DNA is TGTGCCAGCTCGCGAACAACCACAGAATTAGTCGGCTACACCTTC. Translating it yields CASSRTTTELVGYTF.

The chain combines TRBV28 with TRBJ1-2; D gene unclear. Trimming stripped 2 bases from V and 4 bases from J, with 2 bases between. The V gene's germline CDR1 is MDHEN and CDR2 SYDVKM. The CDR3 totals 11 residues. In nucleotides, the CDR3 is TGTGCCAGCAGTTTACGCTATGGCTACACCTTC. Its translation is CASSLRYGYTF.

The J gene is TRBJ2-3, the V gene TRBV3-1 (or the pseudogene TRBV3-2); TRBD1 might be the D (5 bases). With 3 bases removed from V and 2 bases from J, the gap between germline ends came to 9 bases. There are 14 residues in the CDR3. The germline V gene has CDR1 LGHDT and CDR2 YNNKEL (reference sequence). CDR3 sequence: CASSQQGFTDTQYF. The CDR3, as DNA: TGTGCCAGCAGCCAGCAGGGCTTCACAGATACGCAGTATTTT.

The chain couples TRBV6-6 to TRBJ2-2; no clear D gene. The CDR3 covers 16 residues. Trimming took 2 bases from V and 4 from J, leaving 14 bases between them. The germline CDR1 and CDR2 sequences are MNHNY and SVGAGI (reference sequence). The CDR3 DNA reads as TGTGCCAGCAGTTACACTAAGACGGAGTCCACCGGGGAGCTGTTTTTT. As protein: CASSYTKTESTGELFF.

The J gene is TRBJ2-3, the V gene TRBV7-9; D not certain. Trimming removed 3 bases at V and 4 bases at J, with 14 bases between. The CDR3 is 15 amino acids. CDR1 and CDR2 (germline): SEHNR, FQNEAQ (reference sequence). The CDR3 nucleotides read TGTGCCAGCAGCTTTACCGGACGTCAGGCAGATACGCAGTATTTT. Protein product: CASSFTGRQADTQYF. The variable domain in full, completed from reference TRBV7-9 and TRBJ2-3, reads DTGVSQNPRHKITKRGQNVTFRCDPISEHNRLYWYRQTLGQGPEFLTYFQNEAQLEKSRLLSDRFSAERPKGSFSTLEIQRTEQGDSAMYLCASSFTGRQADTQYFGPGTRLTVL.

The J gene is TRBJ2-7, the V gene TRBV30, with D perhaps matching TRBD1 (6 bases). This CDR3 region has 15 residues. V was pared by 4 bases and J by 1 base, with 17 bases between. From germline, CDR1 is GTSNPN and CDR2 SVGIG (reference sequence). The CDR3: CAWTPGQPGSYEQYF. In DNA form, the CDR3 reads TGTGCCTGGACCCCCGGACAGCCCGGGTCCTACGAGCAGTACTTC.

The chain joins TRBV7-9 to TRBJ2-2, with D possibly being TRBD1 or TRBD2 (5 bases each). Trimming took off 5 bases at V and 2 bases at J, with 15 bases between the two ends. Germline V lookup: CDR1 SEHNR, CDR2 FQNEAQ (reference sequence). This CDR3 is 16 amino acids long. The CDR3 spells CASSLPGGFNTGELFF. In DNA form, the CDR3 reads TGTGCCAGCAGCCTCCCTGGGGGTTTTAACACCGGGGAGCTGTTTTTT.

The chain employs TRBV14 and TRBJ1-5; the D is unclear. The germline gives CDR1 SGHDN, CDR2 FVKESK. The CDR3 sequence is 14 residues long. Trimming removed 1 base from V and 1 base from J, with 5 bases in between. The CDR3 nucleotides are TGTGCCAGCAGCCAAGGGGGAAGCAATCAGCCCCAGCATTTT. Its translation is CASSQGGSNQPQHF.

The CDR3 spells CASTRAAFLVQPQHF. DNA of the CDR3: TGTGCCAGTACTCGGGCAGCTTTCTTGGTTCAGCCCCAGCATTTT. The V and J genes are TRBV19 and TRBJ1-5; D not resolved. CDR3 size: 15 residues. Trimming cost V 7 bases and J 6 bases, with 19 bases left between them. In germline, CDR1 is LNHDA, CDR2 SQIVND (reference sequence).

The chain joins TRBV2 to TRBJ1-4, with TRBD1 matching over 9 bases. CDR1 and CDR2 (germline): SNHLY, FYNNEI. The CDR3 length is 17 residues. The junction had 5 bases not matched to a gene; V was cut back by 0 bases and J by 3 bases. The CDR3 DNA reads TGTGCCAGCAGTGAAGCACAGGGGGCCGCGGCTAATGAAAAACTGTTTTTT. It yields the protein CASSEAQGAAANEKLFF.

The rearrangement joins TRBV29-1 to TRBJ2-2; D is perhaps TRBD1 (6 bases). Germline-derived CDR1 and CDR2 are SQVTM and ANQGSEA. V lost 3 bases and J 7 bases, leaving 12 bases between the germline ends. This CDR3 is built from 13 residues. The CDR3 DNA sequence: TGCAGCGTTGAGTACAGGGTGCACGGGGAGCTGTTTTTT. As protein: CSVEYRVHGELFF.

V and J are TRBV6-5 and TRBJ1-1, with no clear D. Trimming stripped 6 bases from V and 0 bases from J, with 14 bases between. Germline V gene data show CDR1 as MNHEY and CDR2 as SVGAGI. CDR3 length equals 15 residues. The CDR3 bases are TGTGCCAGCAGCCCCCCCGGCTCCATGAACACTGAAGCTTTCTTT. Its translation: CASSPPGSMNTEAFF.

The rearrangement links TRBV11-3 to TRBJ1-1; no reliable D call. CDR1 and CDR2 (germline): SGHNT, YENEEA. The CDR3 has 13 residues. Trimming cost V 1 base and J 3 bases, with 6 bases left between them. The CDR3 sequence: CASSLGVHTEAFF. CDR3 sequence (DNA): TGTGCCAGCAGCTTAGGCGTCCACACTGAAGCTTTCTTT.

This clone was observed a single time. This sequence joins TRBV6-5 and TRBJ1-4; D is undetermined. Trimming stripped 2 bases from V and 6 bases from J, with 7 bases between. The CDR3 has 13 amino acids. Germline values: CDR1 MNHEY, CDR2 SVGAGI. CDR3 nucleotides: TGTGCCAGCAGTTACGACCCCGATGAAAAACTGTTTTTT. Protein: CASSYDPDEKLFF.

The V and J genes are TRBV11-3 and TRBJ1-1; D ambiguous. The V end lost 1 base, the J end lost 3 bases, and 18 bases lay between the germline ends. The CDR3 totals 17 residues. Germline CDR1 SGHNT, CDR2 YENEEA. The DNA for the CDR3 is TGTGCCAGCAGCTTAGTTCGCCCCGGGGATGAGGACACTGAAGCTTTCTTT. It yields the protein CASSLVRPGDEDTEAFF.

The chain has TRBV7-8 and TRBJ1-2; TRBD1 aligns across 10 bases. Germline CDR1 and CDR2: SGHVS and FQNEAQ. CDR3 length: 16 amino acids. The V and J ends lost 3 bases and 2 bases, in that order; junction bases with no gene match: 6. Here the CDR3 reads CASSLGTGVANYGYTF. The CDR3 coding sequence is TGTGCCAGCAGCTTGGGGACAGGGGTTGCCAACTATGGCTACACCTTC.

This rearrangement joins TRBV6-6 to TRBJ2-2; weak D call: TRBD2 (6 bases). Germline CDR1 reads MNHNY; CDR2 reads SVGAGI (reference sequence). The V end was cut by 0 bases, the J end by 1 base, with 6 bases between. The CDR3 has 15 amino acids. Written as DNA, the CDR3 is TGTGCCAGCAGTTACTCGGGGGGGAACACCGGGGAGCTGTTTTTT. Amino acids: CASSYSGGNTGELFF.

This clone was picked up one time. The chain combines TRBV27 with TRBJ2-1; weak D call: TRBD1 (5 bases). CDR1 and CDR2 (germline): MNHEY, SMNVEV (reference sequence). This CDR3 is built from 15 residues. V lost 3 bases to trimming and J lost 2 bases, with 11 bases between them. This CDR3 is CASSLVAGPYNEQFF. The CDR3 coding sequence is TGTGCCAGCAGTTTGGTGGCAGGGCCCTACAATGAGCAGTTCTTC.

The genes are TRBV4-3 and TRBJ2-6, with 9 nucleotides matching TRBD1. The CDR3 length is 19 residues. V shed 0 bases and J 1 base; nucleotides not matched to a gene: 7. CDR1 is LGHNA, CDR2 YSLEER, per germline. The CDR3 region is CASSQEVGQGRSGANVLTF. Written as DNA, the CDR3 is TGCGCCAGCAGCCAAGAGGTGGGACAGGGAAGGTCTGGGGCCAACGTCCTGACTTTC.

The chain employs TRBV5-5 and TRBJ1-2; possibly TRBD1 for D (5 bases). Trimming took off 0 bases at V and 4 bases at J, with 19 bases between the two ends. CDR1 and CDR2 from the germline V gene are SGHKS and YYEKEE (reference sequence). There are 17 residues in the CDR3. CDR3 loop: CASSLEGFGGLSYGYTF. The CDR3 DNA follows: TGTGCCAGCAGCTTGGAGGGGTTCGGAGGGCTTAGCTATGGCTACACCTTC.

The chain has TRBV5-1 and TRBJ1-2; the match to TRBD1 covers 9 bases. The CDR3 length is 15 residues. The junction had 7 bases not matched to a gene; V was cut back by 1 base and J by 6 bases. Germline loops: CDR1 SGHRS, CDR2 YFSETQ. The CDR3 spells CASSLWTGAEDGYTF. The CDR3, as DNA: TGCGCCAGCAGCTTGTGGACAGGGGCAGAGGATGGCTACACCTTC.

The chain links TRBV30 to TRBJ1-1; 7 nucleotides align to TRBD1. Germline loops: CDR1 GTSNPN, CDR2 SVGIG (reference sequence). V gave up 2 bases and J gave up 1 base; unmatched junction bases: 4. The CDR3 runs 14 residues. CDR3 protein: CAWSTGTANTEAFF. CDR3 DNA sequence: TGTGCCTGGAGTACAGGGACAGCGAACACTGAAGCTTTCTTT.

V gene TRBV18 combines with J gene TRBJ1-4; D not resolved. CDR3 length: 13 amino acids. Trimming took 3 bases from V and 5 from J, leaving 7 bases between them. Germline CDR1 KGHSH, CDR2 LQKENI. The CDR3 DNA sequence: TGTGCCAGCTCACCGGGCCGGAATGAAAAACTGTTTTTT. Translated, it gives CASSPGRNEKLFF.

V is TRBV7-9 and J is TRBJ2-2; 8 nucleotides align to TRBD1. Unmatched junction bases numbered 4, after V lost 1 base and J lost 6 bases. Per the germline V gene, CDR1 is SEHNR and CDR2 is FQNEAQ (reference sequence). The CDR3 is 15 residues long. The CDR3 sequence: CASSLGQGRPGELFF. CDR3 DNA sequence: TGTGCCAGCAGCTTAGGACAGGGGAGGCCCGGGGAGCTGTTTTTT. The complete variable domain, with remaining parts taken from reference TRBV7-9 and TRBJ2-2, reads DTGVSQNPRHKITKRGQNVTFRCDPISEHNRLYWYRQTLGQGPEFLTYFQNEAQLEKSRLLSDRFSAERPKGSFSTLEIQRTEQGDSAMYLCASSLGQGRPGELFFGEGSRLTVL.

The rearrangement links TRBV4-3 to TRBJ1-4; D gene ambiguous. Trimming took off 1 base at V and 8 bases at J, with 17 bases between the two ends. The CDR3 consists of 16 residues. Looked up from germline, CDR1 is LGHNA and CDR2 is YSLEER. CDR3 bases: TGCGCCAGCAGCCAAGGATATGGGCCAGGAGACGAAAAACTGTTTTTT. Translation: CASSQGYGPGDEKLFF.

This clone showed up just a few times. This rearrangement joins TRBV30 to TRBJ1-1, with a weak D call TRBD1 (5 bases). Germline CDR1 is GTSNPN and CDR2 is SVGIG (reference sequence). The V gene lost 4 bases and the J gene lost 0 bases, with 12 bases spanning the gap. This CDR3 is built from 14 residues. Here the CDR3 DNA reads TGTGCCTGGACCTTGGGACTGATGAACACTGAAGCTTTCTTT. The encoded protein is CAWTLGLMNTEAFF.

The CDR3 bases are TGTGCCAGCAGTTGGGCGGCAGGGGGAAGGGGCACTGAAGCTTTCTTT. It is translated as CASSWAAGGRGTEAFF. The V gene is TRBV2, the J gene TRBJ1-1, with 7 bases that match TRBD1. The length of the CDR3 is 16 residues. Germline trimming cut 5 bases from V and 4 bases from J; bases unmatched to any gene: 13. Germline-derived CDR1 and CDR2 are SNHLY and FYNNEI.

The chain joins TRBV9 to TRBJ1-4; possible D gene TRBD1, 5 bases. The CDR3 spans 15 residues. The V and J ends lost 0 bases and 8 bases respectively, with 14 bases between them. Germline V CDR1 and CDR2: SGDLS, YYNGEE. The CDR3 region has the DNA TGTGCCAGCAGCGTAGGGGGCAGGGTCGACGAAAAACTGTTTTTT. Its protein product is CASSVGGRVDEKLFF.

The chain has TRBV6-2 or TRBV6-3 and TRBJ2-3, with D possibly being TRBD2 (7 bases). V was pared by 4 bases and J by 6 bases, with 11 bases between. The V gene's germline CDR1 is MNHEY and CDR2 SVGEGT. CDR3 length: 13 residues. CDR3 nucleotides: TGTGCCAGCAGTTGGGCGGGGGCGGATACGCAGTATTTT. It codes for CASSWAGADTQYF.